This T cell receptor beta chain appears in the sequencing data of a study of persistence of HIV-infected CD4 T cells. Study-level information: A larger, less memory-rich fraction responded to anti-CD3/anti-CD28 beads than to antigen. Findings of the study overall: Antigen-responding cells were enriched for degenerate expanded CDR3beta sequences.

This was the immunoSEQ version 4 assay in survey mode. TCRdb's copy holds only in-frame clones and misses some; the assay was immunoSEQ multiplex PCR. The data show 40,000 to 60,000 clones, with just under 90% seen just once and around 3.2% held by the top ten. The CDR3 totals 11 residues. In germline, CDR1 is SNHLY, CDR2 FYNNEI. Trimming shortened V by 10 bases and J by 5 bases, and 10 bases separated the two germline ends. Concerning this clone itself: As yet, its antigen is unknown.

Nonspecific anti-CD3/anti-CD28 bead stimulation represents the broad CD4+ T cell repertoire. Sorting selected CD4+ T cells upregulating both CD40 ligand and CD69. CD8-depleted PBMCs were stimulated around 17 hours with anti-CD28/CD49d costimulation, CD40-blocking antibody and enfuvirtide. The sequences come from CD4+ T cells sorted from PBMCs after roughly 17-hour stimulation, collected from a patient who received antiretroviral therapy. The sequence was obtained from an adult woman with HIV who was CMV-seropositive. The chain is built from TRBV2 and TRBJ2-3; D not certain. The CDR3 spells CATRSRDTQYF. DNA of the CDR3: TGTGCCACTCGCAGTCGAGATACGCAGTATTTT.